These 14 T cell receptor beta chains originate from one sample sequenced in a study of monozygotic twins with cystic fibrosis. Data came from immunoSEQ multiplex PCR; TCRdb stores just in-frame clones and leaves some out. This sample yields around 30,000 clones, of which over 75% are seen a single time; roughly 0.54% belongs to the top ten. Sequencing used blood. All receptors come from a girl aged 2 to 10 with cystic fibrosis.

The rearrangement joins TRBV21-1 to TRBJ1-1; TRBD1, as called in the table, went unchecked against the DNA. TRBV21-1 is noted as a pseudogene. This CDR3 region has 16 residues. CDR3 coding DNA: TGTGCCAGCAGCAACAAAGCGACAGGGAGGAGCCCTGAAGCTTTCTTT. Protein product: CASSNKATGRSPEAFF.

This clone was found a few times. The chain employs TRBV7-3 and TRBJ2-3; D might be TRBD2 (6 bases). CDR1 and CDR2 (germline): SGHTA, FQGTGA. The CDR3 runs to 16 residues. Trimming pared 2 bases from V and 5 bases from J, leaving 17 bases between. This CDR3 is CASSLGAGVSGDTQYF. In nucleotides, the CDR3 is TGTGCCAGCAGCTTAGGAGCGGGTGTCAGTGGAGATACGCAGTATTTT.

The genes are TRBV9 and TRBJ2-3; 12 nucleotides match TRBD2. CDR3 length: 15 residues. Losses at the gene ends were 4 bases for V and 4 bases for J; bases not matched to a gene: 4. CDR1 is SGDLS and CDR2 is YYNGEE in the germline V gene. CDR3 nucleotides: TGTGCCAGCAGCCCGCTAGCGGGGGGGCCAGATACGCAGTATTTT. Translated: CASSPLAGGPDTQYF.

This rearrangement joins TRBV18 to TRBJ2-5, with 11 nucleotides matching TRBD2. Germline CDR1 KGHSH, CDR2 LQKENI. The CDR3 totals 16 residues. The V and J ends lost 4 bases and 4 bases, in that order; junction bases with no gene match: 8. CDR3 protein: CASSLRSGGAGETQYF. DNA for the CDR3: TGTGCCAGCTCACTTCGTAGCGGGGGGGCCGGAGAGACCCAGTACTTC.

The chain combines TRBV5-6 with TRBJ1-1, with TRBD1 matching 7 bases. The CDR3 spans 15 residues. V was pared by 2 bases and J by 0 bases, with 4 bases of the junction left unmatched. CDR1 and CDR2 from the germline V gene are SGHDT and YYEEEE. The CDR3 sequence: CASSFRDRVNTEAFF. The CDR3 DNA follows: TGTGCCAGCAGCTTTCGGGACAGAGTGAACACTGAAGCTTTCTTT.

This rearrangement joins TRBV19 to TRBJ2-5; 14 bases are a match to TRBD2. The germline V gene has CDR1 LNHDA and CDR2 SQIVND (reference sequence). The J segment lost 4 bases and the V segment lost 5 bases, leaving 3 bases of the junction unmatched. The CDR3 consists of 15 residues. Here the CDR3 reads CASSLGTSGGETQYF. CDR3 coding DNA: TGTGCCAGTAGTTTGGGGACTAGCGGGGGAGAGACCCAGTACTTC.

This CDR3 is CASSIAGGPGEQYF. CDR3 sequence (DNA): TGTGCCAGTAGTATAGCGGGGGGTCCTGGCGAGCAGTACTTC. V and J are TRBV19 and TRBJ2-7, with TRBD2 matching 7 bases. The CDR3 is 14 residues long. From germline, CDR1 is LNHDA and CDR2 SQIVND (reference sequence). The V and J ends lost 1 base and 6 bases, in that order; junction bases with no gene match: 6.

V gene TRBV21-1 combines with J gene TRBJ2-3; the table's D call, TRBD2, was not checked against the DNA. TRBV21-1 is a documented pseudogene. This CDR3 comprises 18 residues. In nucleotides, the CDR3 is TGTGCCAGCAGCAAAAGTTCTAGCGGGGGGGCCAGCACAGATACGCAGTATTTT. The encoded protein is CASSKSSSGGASTDTQYF.

V gene TRBV6-1 combines with J gene TRBJ1-1; D not certain. Trimming removed 4 bases at V and 0 bases at J, with 6 bases between. The germline V gene has CDR1 MNHNS and CDR2 SASEGT. The CDR3 consists of 13 residues. CDR3 amino acids: CASSAALNTEAFF. DNA of the CDR3: TGTGCCAGCAGTGCCGCTTTGAACACTGAAGCTTTCTTT.

In its sample, this clone was seen once. This chain links TRBV9 with TRBJ2-1; the D is unclear. The CDR3 is made up of 15 amino acids. Germline V gene lookup returns CDR1 SGDLS and CDR2 YYNGEE. The V end was cut by 2 bases, the J end by 12 bases, with 21 bases between. The CDR3 loop reads CASSVSENRNVGQFF. CDR3 sequence (DNA): TGTGCCAGCAGCGTTTCGGAAAACCGGAACGTAGGGCAGTTCTTC.

The V and J genes are TRBV9 and TRBJ2-3; 8 nucleotides line up with TRBD1. Germline CDR1 and CDR2: SGDLS and YYNGEE. The V gene end was trimmed by 4 bases and the J gene end by 2 bases; junction bases not matched to a gene: 9. The CDR3 is 16 amino acids. The CDR3 DNA reads TGTGCCAGCAGCTCCACCGGGACAGGCTCCACAGATACGCAGTATTTT. As protein: CASSSTGTGSTDTQYF. Looking up the rest from reference TRBV9 and TRBJ2-3 gives the full variable domain: DSGVTQTPKHLITATGQRVTLRCSPRSGDLSVYWYQQSLDQGLQFLIQYYNGEERAKGNILERFSAQQFPDLHSELNLSSLELGDSALYFCASSSTGTGSTDTQYFGPGTRLTVL.

DNA for the CDR3: TGTGCCAGCAGCCCCGAGGTGGGACGCGACGAGCAGTACTTC. It specifies CASSPEVGRDEQYF. The V call is TRBV5-4, the J call TRBJ2-7; D is possibly TRBD1 or TRBD2 (5 bases each). Germline CDR1 reads SGHNT; CDR2 reads YYREEE (reference sequence). CDR3 length: 14 residues. The V and J ends lost 4 bases and 5 bases respectively, with 16 bases between them.

CDR3 loop: CSVAGQANYEQYF. For the CDR3, the DNA is TGCAGCGTTGCTGGGCAGGCCAACTACGAGCAGTACTTC. The V gene is TRBV29-1, the J gene TRBJ2-7; no clear D. Germline V gene lookup returns CDR1 SQVTM and CDR2 ANQGSEA. Deletions cut 4 bases from V and 3 bases from J, with 13 bases between. The CDR3 has 13 residues.

The rearrangement joins TRBV19 to TRBJ1-1; 8 bases fit TRBD1. The CDR3 consists of 13 residues. The ends lost 8 bases at V and 1 base at J; junction bases unmatched: 3. Germline CDR1 LNHDA, CDR2 SQIVND (reference sequence). CDR3 nucleotide sequence: TGTGCCAGTGCAGACAGGGGGAACACTGAAGCTTTCTTT. Its protein product is CASADRGNTEAFF.